This T cell receptor beta chain was profiled in a study of cytomegalovirus exposure and HLA in healthy donors (dated by TCRdb to about 2017). The study in broad terms: An earlier analysis of some 600 of the donors reported 276 Gb of sequence data and 117 million unique TCR beta sequences obtained from around 180 million T cells. About 330 gigabases of sequencing data and around 80 million unique TCR sequences made up an early release that covered over 550 HLA-typed donors. Of the roughly 400 genotyped donors, 65% to 90% fell in the genetic ancestry cluster associated with self-reported Caucasian donors. The study aimed to test whether cataloging public T cell receptors could reveal signatures of past pathogen exposure. Using immunosequencing, the study profiled T cell repertoires from 666 subjects and related those repertoires to cytomegalovirus serostatus. Along with the roughly 700-subject first cohort, a separate validation cohort of roughly 110 different subjects was used. The study combined high-throughput TCR immunosequencing, statistical association of individual TCRs with disease status, and machine learning to predict cytomegalovirus infection status. To study patterns of TCR occurrence, a later analysis re-analyzed previously published TCR beta repertoires from 666 donors and added high-resolution HLA genotyping. In the later analysis, no new phenotypic data were used to find candidate immune exposures; instead, reliance was placed on TCR beta sequences and their occurrence across donors. In an earlier analysis of roughly 580 of the donors, high-throughput TCR beta sequencing was used to judge whether each TCR beta V gene segment behaved as functional or pseudogenic. Alongside the repertoire data, information on donor age, sex, ethnicity and CMV serostatus was compiled. Genome-wide SNP genotypes for about 65% of the roughly 670 donors were used in a later genetic analysis, which treated that subset as a discovery cohort. Every discovery cohort repertoire had been produced on one sequencing platform. HLA typing included class I and class II loci at four-digit resolution. Typing coverage varied by locus: roughly 629-630 donors for A, B, C, DRB1 and DQB1; about 520 for DQA1; over 600 for DPA1; 450 to 480 for DPB1. Four or five DR-DQ haplotypes were handled as single units for association and clustering, since linkage in the cohort was strong. Across 300 to 500 genotyped donors of the cohort, an average of about 250,000 unique TCR beta nucleotide sequences per donor were sequenced, and around 20% of those sequences were non-productive.

Findings and caveats that apply to the study as a whole: In an earlier analysis of more than 500 of the donors, most TCR beta V segments appeared in productive rearrangements about 87% or about 30% of the time, broadly matching IMGT annotations. A later genetic analysis reported fewer N-insertions in productive TCRs among donors in an Asian-associated ancestry cluster than the approximately 700-donor mean. Sequencing depth was assumed to be roughly uniform across donors in the presence/absence analyses, though that assumption may not hold. Specific HLA alleles were associated with over 15,000 TCR beta sequences at a false discovery rate of 0.05 in a later analysis. The 87-base-pair reads could not distinguish some IMGT-functional V segments, including TRBV6-2 and TRBV6-3, so those segments were excluded. Linkage disequilibrium might explain the correlated functional status among segregating V segments, but an unknown experimental factor could not be excluded. Because counts were too low, about 17 rarely observed V segments, including chromosome 9 orphons, were excluded from the earlier analysis of 587 of the donors. The classifier was reported to diagnose cytomegalovirus status with high specificity and sensitivity in both the original cohort and the validation cohort. CMV serostatus was the only immune exposure information available for the cohort. Only TCR beta chains were sequenced in this cohort, and the absence of alpha or paired-chain data limited detectable features. A total of about 150 TCR beta chains were listed by the study as associated with cytomegalovirus. In a later genetic analysis, a missense DCLRE1C variant was associated with V-gene and J-gene trimming of TCR beta chains, and the association was replicated in an independent cohort. In a later analysis, HLA-associated TCR beta chains showed more clonal expansion and lower generation probabilities than non-associated chains that were equally common. Most TCR sequences were observed very rarely across donors, whereas some public TCRs were present in many individuals. A further reported finding was that TCR beta sequences accurately predicted the HLA-A and HLA-B alleles for most subjects in the first cohort. Most CMV-associated TCR beta chains appeared to be HLA-restricted in a later analysis, and the HLA associations seemed to be driven largely by CMV exposure. Several of the top co-occurrence clusters appeared to be linked to parvovirus B19, influenza, CMV and Epstein-Barr virus, according to a later analysis. In vitro tests confirmed that three of the cytomegalovirus-associated TCR beta chains recognize cytomegalovirus antigens. The authors suggested that the approach could potentially be extended to other disease states and immunological phenotypes. The sequencing pipeline was judged likely to have produced a cluster of highly shared sequence variants as a technical artifact. When HLA alleles, especially DR and DQ, strongly co-occurred, TCR associations were difficult to assign to individual alleles. Because HLA typing was missing for some donors at each locus, association tests included only the typed subset. In a later analysis, TCR association rates were found to vary across HLA loci, with the most associated TCRs seen for DRB1 alleles and the fewest for HLA-C alleles.

Receptors were amplified or captured by the immunoSEQ multiplex PCR assay. A mixture of 60 forward primers for TCR Vbeta segments and 13 reverse primers for TCR Jbeta segments was used in the multiplex PCR. A multiplex PCR assay on genomic DNA amplified the CDR3 region of rearranged TCR beta genes. The Illumina HiSeq System was used to sequence the amplified TCR beta libraries as 87-base-pair reads. The source study handled its data this way. Across the 670 or so repertoires, a later analysis counted tens of millions of unique TCR beta chains, some 11 million of which were shared by at least two donors. A nearest-neighbor algorithm error-corrected the raw reads and collapsed the reads into unique sequences, merging closely related sequences to remove PCR and sequencing errors. V, D and J gene segments were assigned by aligning CDR3 sequences to IMGT reference sequences. For a sequence to be retained, at least a six-nucleotide match to both a V gene segment and a J gene segment was required. Rearrangements were classified as productive when the CDR3 lacked stop codons and remained in frame with V and J, and all other rearrangements were classified as non-productive. Following IMGT convention, CDR3 was defined as the stretch from the second conserved V-encoded cysteine to the conserved J-encoded phenylalanine. Sequences without an unambiguous match to a single V gene segment were excluded from the earlier analysis of 587 of the donors. In an earlier analysis of 587 of the donors, V segments were called functional above 56.7% productive rearrangements and were called segregating when the between-donor standard deviation exceeded 5%. A statistical classification framework was developed to diagnose cytomegalovirus status using the catalog of TCR beta chain sequences. V and J gene assignment, in a later analysis, came from comparing TCR nucleotide sequences with IMGT/GENE-DB human TR gene sequences. The TCRdist pipeline was used in a later analysis to assign CDR3 sequences and most-parsimonious VDJ recombination scenarios. In a later analysis, each TCR beta chain was defined by its CDR3 amino acid sequence together with its V-gene family, and reads lacking a unique V-gene family were excluded. As a way to deal with suspected cross-contamination and a sequencing artifact, a later analysis dropped hundreds of nucleotide sequences that were highly shared and had low generation probability. In a later analysis, a clonal expansion index was calculated for each public chain from normalized within-repertoire ranks of inferred template counts. Generation probabilities in a later analysis came from a VDJ recombination model fitted to out-of-frame rearrangements, and those results were checked against IGoR. In a later analysis, TCR-TCR, TCR-HLA and TCR-CMV co-occurrence was scored with hypergeometric tests, and a repertoire-size bias correction was applied to TCR pairs. To estimate false discovery rates, a later analysis permuted the HLA or CMV assignments 20 times. In a later analysis, co-occurring TCRs were grouped using DBSCAN, and TCRdist sequence similarity was added for clustering within HLA-allele-positive subsets. Repertoires with fewer than 30,000 or more than 120,000 public chains were left out of co-occurrence clustering, as were five repertoires with anomalous nucleotide sharing. TCRdb's version of the immuneACCESS table is confined to in-frame rearrangements and falls short of the full clone set. An unresolved V gene accounts for under half of the shortfall where checked; the remainder is of unknown origin. The V and J calls and clone size were taken over from that table, and D and trimming were inferred from the DNA. This sample's table lists around 160,000 clones. 1.5% to 2% of the sample lies in the top ten.

In total, 630 or so healthy bone marrow donors made up the cohort. Cohort members were all nominally healthy when sampled, although unrecorded immune exposures were likely present. The donor tested CMV seronegative and was one of the 352 seronegative cohort members. A peripheral blood sample was collected from each donor, and TCR beta sequencing was performed on peripheral blood mononuclear cells. Genomic DNA extraction from the blood cell samples was performed with the Qiagen DNeasy Blood Extraction Kit. A remark on this clone: It lacks a known antigen. At one end, the junction sequence differs from germline, possibly due to a read error.

From cysteine to phenylalanine, the CDR3 is 17 amino acids long. Only CDR3 DNA remains: 51 bases, in frame from the first base. In the germline V gene, CDR1 corresponds to SGHVS and CDR2 to FQNEAQ. The sequence links TRBV7-8 to TRBJ1-1; 8 nucleotides in the junction match TRBD1. This TCR derives from a woman in her forties or fifties in good health and CMV-seronegative. Sequenced sample: PBMCs. This receptor carries the CDR3 CASRLGGRQGMDTEAFF. The DNA is as follows: TGTGCCAGCAGGTTAGGGGGGAGACAGGGGATGGACACTGAAGCTTTCTTT.